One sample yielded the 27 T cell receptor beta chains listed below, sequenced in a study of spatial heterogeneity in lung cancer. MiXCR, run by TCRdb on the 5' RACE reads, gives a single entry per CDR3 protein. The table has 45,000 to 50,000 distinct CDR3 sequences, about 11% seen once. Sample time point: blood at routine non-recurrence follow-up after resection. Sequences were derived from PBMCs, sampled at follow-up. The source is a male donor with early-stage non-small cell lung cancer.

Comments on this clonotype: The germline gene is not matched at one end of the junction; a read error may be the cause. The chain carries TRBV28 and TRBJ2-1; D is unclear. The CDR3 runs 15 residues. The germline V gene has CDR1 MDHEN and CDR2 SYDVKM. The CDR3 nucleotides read TGTGCCAGCAACCCGCGGCCTAATTCCTACAATGAGCAGCTCTTC. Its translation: CASNPRPNSYNEQLF.

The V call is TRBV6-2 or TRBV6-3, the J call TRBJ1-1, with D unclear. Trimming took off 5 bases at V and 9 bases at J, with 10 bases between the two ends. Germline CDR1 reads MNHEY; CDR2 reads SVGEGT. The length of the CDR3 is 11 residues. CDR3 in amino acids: CASSKDVKAFF. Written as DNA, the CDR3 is TGTGCCAGCAGTAAAGACGTAAAAGCTTTCTTT.

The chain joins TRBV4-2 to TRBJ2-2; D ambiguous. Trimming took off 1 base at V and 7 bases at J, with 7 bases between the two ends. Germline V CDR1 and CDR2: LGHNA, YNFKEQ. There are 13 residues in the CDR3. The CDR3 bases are TGTGCCAGCAGCCAAGGTGTGGTCGGGGAGCTGTTTTTT. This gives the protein CASSQGVVGELFF.

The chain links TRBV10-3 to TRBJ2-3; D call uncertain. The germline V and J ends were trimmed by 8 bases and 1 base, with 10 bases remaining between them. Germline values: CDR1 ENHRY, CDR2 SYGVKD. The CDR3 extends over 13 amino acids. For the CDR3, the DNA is TGTGCCATCTTGCTCGGAGGCACAGATACGCAGTATTTT. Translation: CAILLGGTDTQYF.

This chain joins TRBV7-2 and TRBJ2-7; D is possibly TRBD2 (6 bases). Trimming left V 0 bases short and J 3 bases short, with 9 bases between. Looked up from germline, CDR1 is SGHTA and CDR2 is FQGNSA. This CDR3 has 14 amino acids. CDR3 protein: CASSLAGGLYEQYF. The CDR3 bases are TGTGCCAGCAGCTTAGCGGGAGGCCTCTACGAGCAGTACTTC. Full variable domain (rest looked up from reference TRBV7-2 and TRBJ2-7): GAGVSQSPSNKVTEKGKDVELRCDPISGHTALYWYRQSLGQGLEFLIYFQGNSAPDKSGLPSDRFSAERTGGSVSTLTIQRTQQEDSAVYLCASSLAGGLYEQYFGPGTRLTVT.

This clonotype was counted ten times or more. CDR3 nucleotide sequence: TGTGCCAGCTCACCAACAGGGGCCGATGAAGCTTTCTTT. This encodes CASSPTGADEAFF. This sequence joins TRBV18 and TRBJ1-1, with 7 bases that match TRBD1. The length of the CDR3 is 13 residues. CDR1 and CDR2 from the germline V gene are KGHSH and LQKENI. With 2 bases clipped from V and 7 bases from J, the junction kept 4 bases outside the gene matches.

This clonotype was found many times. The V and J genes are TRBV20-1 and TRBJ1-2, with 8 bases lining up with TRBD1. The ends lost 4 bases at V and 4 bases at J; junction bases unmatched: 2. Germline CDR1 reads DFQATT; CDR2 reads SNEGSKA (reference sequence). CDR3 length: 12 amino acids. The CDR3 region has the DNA TGCAGTGCTATCGACAGGGGCTATGGCTACACCTTC. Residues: CSAIDRGYGYTF.

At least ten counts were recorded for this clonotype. The CDR3, as DNA: TGCAGTGCCCCAAGGACACCTCTGGGGGGGCAGTACTTC. This encodes CSAPRTPLGGQYF. The rearrangement joins TRBV20-1 to TRBJ2-7, with D perhaps TRBD2 (6 bases). The CDR3 is 13 amino acids. Germline V lookup: CDR1 DFQATT, CDR2 SNEGSKA (reference sequence). Trimming took 6 bases from V and 9 from J, leaving 21 bases between them.

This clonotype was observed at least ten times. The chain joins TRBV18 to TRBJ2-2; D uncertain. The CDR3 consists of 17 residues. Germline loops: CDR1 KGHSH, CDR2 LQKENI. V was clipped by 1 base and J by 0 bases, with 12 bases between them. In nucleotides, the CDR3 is TGTGCCAGCTCACCACGGTCCACTAACGCGAACACCGGGGAGCTGTTTTTT. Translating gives CASSPRSTNANTGELFF.

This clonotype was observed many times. The CDR3, as DNA: TGTGCCAGCAGTTCCGAGACGTTTGGCAATCAGCCCCAGCATTTT. Translated: CASSSETFGNQPQHF. The gene calls are TRBV28 and TRBJ1-5; no clear D. Germline V gene sequence: CDR1 MDHEN, CDR2 SYDVKM. V dropped 4 bases and J dropped 2 bases, with 12 bases sitting between them. The CDR3 runs 15 residues.

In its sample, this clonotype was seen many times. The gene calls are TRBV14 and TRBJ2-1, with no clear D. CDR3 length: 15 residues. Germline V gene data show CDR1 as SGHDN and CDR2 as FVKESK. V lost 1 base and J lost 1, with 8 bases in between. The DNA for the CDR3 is TGTGCCAGCAGCCAAGCCAGCATTTCCTACAATGAGCAGTTCTTC. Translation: CASSQASISYNEQFF.

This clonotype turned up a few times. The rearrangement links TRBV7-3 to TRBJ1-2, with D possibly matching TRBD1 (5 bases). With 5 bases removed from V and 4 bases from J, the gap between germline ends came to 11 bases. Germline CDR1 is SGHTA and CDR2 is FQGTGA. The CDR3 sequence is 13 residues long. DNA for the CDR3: TGTGCCAGCAGCGCAGGGCCTGGCTATGGCTACACCTTC. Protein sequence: CASSAGPGYGYTF.

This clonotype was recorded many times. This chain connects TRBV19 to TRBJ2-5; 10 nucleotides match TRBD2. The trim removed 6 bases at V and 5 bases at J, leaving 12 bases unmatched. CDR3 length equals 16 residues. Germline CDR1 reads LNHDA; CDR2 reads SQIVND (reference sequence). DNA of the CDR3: TGTGCCAGTAGCGCCGAGCGGGAGGGCCTTTTGGAGACCCAGTACTTC. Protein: CASSAEREGLLETQYF.

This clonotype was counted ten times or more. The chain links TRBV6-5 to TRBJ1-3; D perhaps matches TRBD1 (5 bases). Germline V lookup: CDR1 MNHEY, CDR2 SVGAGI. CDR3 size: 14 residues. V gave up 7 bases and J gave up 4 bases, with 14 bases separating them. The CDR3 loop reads CASKQDRPGNTIYF. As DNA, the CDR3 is TGTGCCAGCAAACAGGACCGGCCCGGAAACACCATATATTTT.

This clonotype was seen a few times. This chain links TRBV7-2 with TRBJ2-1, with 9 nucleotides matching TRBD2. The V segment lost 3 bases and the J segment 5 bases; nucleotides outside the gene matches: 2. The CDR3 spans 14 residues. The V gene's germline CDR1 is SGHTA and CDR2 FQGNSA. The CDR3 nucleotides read TGTGCCAGCAGCTTTGGACTAGCGAACAATGAGCAGTTCTTC. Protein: CASSFGLANNEQFF.

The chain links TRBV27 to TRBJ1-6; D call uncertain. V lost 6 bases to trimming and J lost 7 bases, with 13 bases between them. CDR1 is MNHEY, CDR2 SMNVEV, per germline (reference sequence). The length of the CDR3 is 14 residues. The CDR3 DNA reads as TGTGCCAGCAGAACGATGTCGGCCAATTCACCCCTCCACTTT. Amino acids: CASRTMSANSPLHF.

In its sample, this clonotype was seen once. The CDR3 sequence is CVCHQGRGPSDTQYF. The CDR3, as DNA: TGTGTCTGTCACCAGGGCCGGGGGCCATCAGATACGCAGTATTTT. This chain joins TRBV30 and TRBJ2-3; D may correspond to TRBD1 or TRBD2 (6 bases each). CDR3 length equals 15 residues. CDR1 and CDR2 (germline): GTSNPN, SVGIG (reference sequence).

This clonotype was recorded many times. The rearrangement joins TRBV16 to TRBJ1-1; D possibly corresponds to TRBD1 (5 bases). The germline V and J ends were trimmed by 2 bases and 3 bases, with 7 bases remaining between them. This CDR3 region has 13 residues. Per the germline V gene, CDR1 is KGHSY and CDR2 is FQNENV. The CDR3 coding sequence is TGTGCCAGCAGCCAAGGGGGGGACACTGAAGCTTTCTTT. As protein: CASSQGGDTEAFF. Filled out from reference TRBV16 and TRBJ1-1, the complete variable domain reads GEEVAQTPKHLVRGEGQKAKLYCAPIKGHSYVFWYQQVLKNEFKFLISFQNENVFDETGMPKERFSAKCLPNSPCSLEIQATKLEDSAVYFCASSQGGDTEAFFGQGTRLTVV.

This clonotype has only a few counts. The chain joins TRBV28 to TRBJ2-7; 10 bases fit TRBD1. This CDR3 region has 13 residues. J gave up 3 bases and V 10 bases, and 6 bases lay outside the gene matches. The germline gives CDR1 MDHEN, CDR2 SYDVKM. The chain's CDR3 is CATWTGGFYEQYF. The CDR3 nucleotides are TGTGCCACCTGGACAGGGGGATTCTACGAGCAGTACTTC.

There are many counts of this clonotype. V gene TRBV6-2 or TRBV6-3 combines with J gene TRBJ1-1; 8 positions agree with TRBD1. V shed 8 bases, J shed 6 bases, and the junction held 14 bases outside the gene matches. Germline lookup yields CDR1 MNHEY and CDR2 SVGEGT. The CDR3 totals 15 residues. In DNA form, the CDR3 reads TGTGCCAGCCGCGGGGGGCAGGGGGCGAGTGCTGAAGCTTTCTTT. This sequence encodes CASRGGQGASAEAFF.

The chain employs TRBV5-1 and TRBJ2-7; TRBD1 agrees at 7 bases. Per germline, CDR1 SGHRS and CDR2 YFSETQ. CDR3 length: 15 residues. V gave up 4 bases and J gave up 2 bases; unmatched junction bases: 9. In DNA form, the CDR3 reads TGCGCCAGCAGCCCCAGGCAGGGGGTCCCCTACGAGCAGTACTTC. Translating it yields CASSPRQGVPYEQYF. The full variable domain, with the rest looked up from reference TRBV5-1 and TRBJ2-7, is KAGVTQTPRYLIKTRGQQVTLSCSPISGHRSVSWYQQTPGQGLQFLFEYFSETQRNKGNFPGRFSGRQFSNSRSEMNVSTLELGDSALYLCASSPRQGVPYEQYFGPGTRLTVT.

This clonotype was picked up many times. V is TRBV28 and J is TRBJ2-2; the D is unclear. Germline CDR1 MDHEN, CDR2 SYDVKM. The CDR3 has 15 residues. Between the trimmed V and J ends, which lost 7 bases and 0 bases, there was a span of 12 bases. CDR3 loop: CASTEGGTNTGELFF. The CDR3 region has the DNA TGTGCCAGCACCGAAGGCGGAACGAACACCGGGGAGCTGTTTTTT.

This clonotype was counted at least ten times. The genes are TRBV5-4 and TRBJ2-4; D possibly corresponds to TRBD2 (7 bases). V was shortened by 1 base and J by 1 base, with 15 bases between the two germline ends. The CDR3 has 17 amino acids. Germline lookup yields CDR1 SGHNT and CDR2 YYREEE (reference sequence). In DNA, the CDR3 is TGTGCCAGCAGCTTGTTGGGGGGGCGTAAGGCCAAAAACATTCAGTACTTC. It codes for CASSLLGGRKAKNIQYF.

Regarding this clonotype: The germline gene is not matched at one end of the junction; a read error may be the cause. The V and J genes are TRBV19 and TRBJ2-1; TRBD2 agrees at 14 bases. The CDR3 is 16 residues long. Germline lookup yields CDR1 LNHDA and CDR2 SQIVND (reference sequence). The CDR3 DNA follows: TGTGCCAGTAGTTCCCTGACTAGCGGGAGGGCTAATGTGCAGTTCTTC. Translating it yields CASSSLTSGRANVQFF.

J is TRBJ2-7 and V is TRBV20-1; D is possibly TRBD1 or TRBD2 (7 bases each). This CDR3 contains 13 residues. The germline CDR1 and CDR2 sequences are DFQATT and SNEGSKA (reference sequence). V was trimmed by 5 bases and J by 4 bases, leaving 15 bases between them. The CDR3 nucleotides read TGCAGTGCTCTAGCGGAGGGGGCATACGAGCAGTACTTC. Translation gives CSALAEGAYEQYF.

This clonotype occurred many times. The CDR3 nucleotides read TGTGCCAGCACCCTCACCTCAGACAATCAGCCCCAGCATTTT. Protein sequence: CASTLTSDNQPQHF. The V call is TRBV12-3 or TRBV12-4, the J call TRBJ1-5; D is undetermined. CDR3 length: 14 amino acids. Trimming took 7 bases from V and 3 from J, leaving 13 bases between them.

The CDR3 here is CASSNLINEQFF. DNA for the CDR3: TGTGCCAGCAGCAACTTAATCAATGAGCAGTTCTTC. The gene calls are TRBV5-4 and TRBJ2-1; D call uncertain. The germline V and J ends were trimmed by 4 bases and 6 bases, with 8 bases remaining between them. This CDR3 has 12 amino acids. Germline V gene lookup returns CDR1 SGHNT and CDR2 YYREEE (reference sequence).